This entry lists 8 T cell receptor beta chains sequenced from one sample in a study of human T cells and chemical hapten exposure. Sample time point: healthy volunteer bleed at 2 weeks. Blood, whole and unfractionated, served as the source for total RNA extraction. MiXCR, run by TCRdb on the RACE reads, gives a single entry per CDR3 protein. Of tens of thousands of distinct CDR3 sequences listed, about 4.5% are singletons. What was sequenced was whole blood. These receptors were obtained from a female donor in good health. Some clones in this sample may be carry-over from other donors' samples.

This chain joins TRBV6-6 and TRBJ1-5; D ambiguous. The CDR3 consists of 14 residues. CDR1 and CDR2 (germline): MNHNY, SVGAGI (reference sequence). The germline V and J ends were trimmed by 0 bases and 7 bases, with 10 bases remaining between them. CDR3 amino acids: CASSYSSAGQPQHF. The CDR3 region has the DNA TGTGCCAGCAGTTACTCATCAGCTGGGCAGCCCCAGCATTTT.

This clonotype occurred a few times. The chain has TRBV25-1 and TRBJ2-5, with unresolved D. The CDR3 sequence is 11 residues long. The germline CDR1 and CDR2 sequences are MGHDK and SYGVNS. The V end was cut by 4 bases, the J end by 5 bases, with 5 bases between. CDR3 residues: CASSAAETQYF. CDR3 in DNA: TGTGCCAGCAGTGCTGCGGAGACCCAGTACTTC.

The sample holds many counts of this clonotype. The V and J genes are TRBV4-2 and TRBJ2-1; D may be TRBD2 (7 bases). This CDR3 spans 19 amino acids. Germline V CDR1 and CDR2: LGHNA, YNFKEQ. Trimming removed 0 bases from V and 7 bases from J, with 25 bases in between. The CDR3 region has the DNA TGTGCCAGCAGCCAAGATGGTGGGGGCGGGGGTAGATATTGGAATGAGCAGTTCTTC. Translating gives CASSQDGGGGGRYWNEQFF.

This clonotype was seen ten or more times. The chain uses TRBV7-2 and TRBJ2-7; 7 bases line up with TRBD2. The CDR3 is 14 amino acids. Germline CDR1 SGHTA, CDR2 FQGNSA. Trimming took 5 bases from V and 1 from J; bases not matched to a gene: 5. The CDR3 nucleotides read TGTGCCAGCAGCCCGGGACTAACGTCCTACGAGCAGTACTTC. Protein product: CASSPGLTSYEQYF.

This clonotype was observed at least ten times. V usage is TRBV10-3 and J usage is TRBJ2-3; TRBD2 agrees at 8 bases. The CDR3 spans 18 residues. V was pared by 0 bases and J by 2 bases, with 10 bases of the junction left unmatched. Germline V gene sequence: CDR1 ENHRY, CDR2 SYGVKD. The CDR3 sequence is CAISESGRGAIFTDTQYF. The CDR3 DNA reads TGTGCCATCAGTGAGTCGGGGCGGGGGGCCATCTTCACAGATACGCAGTATTTT.

This clonotype occurred many times. The chain recombines TRBV7-2 with TRBJ2-7, with 15 bases aligning to TRBD2. The junction had 4 bases not matched to a gene; V was cut back by 5 bases and J by 2 bases. Germline-derived CDR1 and CDR2 are SGHTA and FQGNSA. This CDR3 comprises 16 residues. The CDR3 bases are TGTGCCAGCAGCACTAGGACTAGCGGGGGGGCCTACGAGCAGTACTTC. Its translation is CASSTRTSGGAYEQYF.

This clonotype was seen ten or more times. The chain couples TRBV2 to TRBJ2-3, with a tentative D call TRBD2 (6 bases). V shed 11 bases and J shed 2 bases, with 14 bases lying between them. The CDR3 sequence is 13 residues long. Germline V CDR1 and CDR2: SNHLY, FYNNEI. The DNA of the CDR3 is TGTGCCGGAGGAGCGGGTTACACAGATACGCAGTATTTT. It specifies CAGGAGYTDTQYF.

This chain connects TRBV28 to TRBJ2-3; TRBD1 might be the D (5 bases). This CDR3 is built from 14 residues. The V end lost 9 bases, the J end lost 0 bases, and 13 bases lay between the germline ends. CDR1 is MDHEN, CDR2 SYDVKM, per germline. CDR3 DNA sequence: TGTGCCAGTAGACAACCAGGGAGCACAGATACGCAGTATTTT. It encodes CASRQPGSTDTQYF.